Below are 10 T cell receptor beta chains sequenced from a single sample in a study of tumor T cells in aggressive B-cell lymphoma. Sequenced by immunoSEQ multiplex PCR; TCRdb stores in-frame clones only, minus some. The repertoire has fewer than 6,500 clones, just under 95% of them found once; the top ten carry 3% to 4%. Sequencing input: tumor tissue. The receptors shown here come from an adult with diffuse large B cell lymphoma.

The chain links TRBV15 to TRBJ1-2; D not certain. Per the germline V gene, CDR1 is LNHNV and CDR2 is YYDKDF (reference sequence). V was pared by 1 base and J by 8 bases, with 17 bases between. CDR3 length equals 15 residues. For the CDR3, the DNA is TGTGCCACCAGCAGAGTGGCCCCGTTCCCGCAGGGCTACACCTTC. Protein sequence: CATSRVAPFPQGYTF. Drawing the rest from reference TRBV15 and TRBJ1-2, the complete variable domain is DAMVIQNPRYQVTQFGKPVTLSCSQTLNHNVMYWYQQKSSQAPKLLFHYYDKDFNNEADTPDNFQSRRPNTSFCFLDIRSPGLGDTAMYLCATSRVAPFPQGYTFGSGTRLTVV.

This chain links TRBV20-1 with TRBJ2-7; a weak D match, TRBD2 (5 bases). CDR1 is DFQATT and CDR2 is SNEGSKA in the germline V gene (reference sequence). This CDR3 spans 11 amino acids. The V end was cut by 3 bases, the J end by 3 bases, with 6 bases between. CDR3 bases: TGCAGTGCTAGCGGGATCTACGAGCAGTACTTC. This encodes CSASGIYEQYF.

V and J are TRBV10-3 and TRBJ2-1; 10 bases fit TRBD1. Trimming at V came to 0 bases and at J to 7 bases, leaving 3 bases not matched to a gene. CDR1 is ENHRY, CDR2 SYGVKD, per germline. This CDR3 has 15 residues. Written as DNA, the CDR3 is TGTGCCATCAGTGAGTCGAGGACAGGGGGTAATGAGCAGTTCTTC. Translating gives CAISESRTGGNEQFF.

This clone occurred once. The genes are TRBV29-1 and TRBJ2-6; 7 nucleotides line up with TRBD1. CDR1 is SQVTM and CDR2 is ANQGSEA in the germline V gene. The CDR3 is 21 residues long. Trimming took 1 base from V and 0 from J; bases not matched to a gene: 18. The CDR3 reads CSVEGGQADEFPTSGANVLTF. Here the CDR3 DNA reads TGCAGCGTTGAAGGTGGACAGGCCGACGAATTCCCAACCTCTGGGGCCAACGTCCTGACTTTC.

The chain is built from TRBV9 and TRBJ2-7; 8 nucleotides line up with TRBD2. The ends lost 2 bases at V and 0 bases at J; junction bases unmatched: 4. This CDR3 is built from 15 residues. CDR1 and CDR2 from the germline V gene are SGDLS and YYNGEE. Here the CDR3 reads CASSVGGTSSYEQYF. In DNA form, the CDR3 reads TGTGCCAGCAGCGTCGGCGGGACTAGCTCCTACGAGCAGTACTTC.

The chain recombines TRBV12-5 with TRBJ1-2; TRBD1 matches 8 bases. J was trimmed by 4 bases and V by 7 bases; bases with no gene match: 5. Germline V gene data show CDR1 as LGHNT and CDR2 as FRNRAP. This CDR3 has 13 residues. The CDR3 DNA follows: TGTGCTAGTGCCGGGACAGGCGGCTATGGCTACACCTTC. It specifies CASAGTGGYGYTF. Full variable domain (remainder filled in from reference TRBV12-5 and TRBJ1-2): DARVTQTPRHKVTEMGQEVTMRCQPILGHNTVFWYRQTMMQGLELLAYFRNRAPLDDSGMPKDRFSAEMPDATLATLKIQPSEPRDSAVYFCASAGTGGYGYTFGSGTRLTVV.

This chain links TRBV30 with TRBJ2-3; 8 bases fit TRBD1. This CDR3 has 15 amino acids. Germline V gene lookup returns CDR1 GTSNPN and CDR2 SVGIG (reference sequence). V shed 4 bases, J shed 0 bases, and the junction held 6 bases outside the gene matches. Here the CDR3 DNA reads TGTGCCTGGATCGGGACAGGAGCTAGCACAGATACGCAGTATTTT. Translating it yields CAWIGTGASTDTQYF.

V gene TRBV15 combines with J gene TRBJ2-1, with 9 bases that match TRBD2. Germline lookup yields CDR1 LNHNV and CDR2 YYDKDF (reference sequence). This CDR3 spans 13 amino acids. J was trimmed by 12 bases and V by 0 bases; bases with no gene match: 3. CDR3 nucleotides: TGTGCCACCAGCAGAGAACCGGGACTAGCGCAGTTCTTC. Amino acids: CATSREPGLAQFF. Variable domain in full (rest from reference TRBV15 and TRBJ2-1): DAMVIQNPRYQVTQFGKPVTLSCSQTLNHNVMYWYQQKSSQAPKLLFHYYDKDFNNEADTPDNFQSRRPNTSFCFLDIRSPGLGDTAMYLCATSREPGLAQFFGPGTRLTVL.

V and J are TRBV4-2 and TRBJ2-7, with 7 bases that match TRBD1. CDR1 LGHNA and CDR2 YNFKEQ come from the germline V gene. This CDR3 is 15 amino acids long. Unmatched junction bases numbered 11, after V lost 0 bases and J lost 9 bases. CDR3 loop: CASSQELDRVRTQYF. For the CDR3, the DNA is TGTGCCAGCAGCCAAGAGTTAGACAGGGTAAGAACGCAGTACTTC.

This chain links TRBV4-3 with TRBJ2-7, with 9 nucleotides matching TRBD1. The CDR3 length is 18 residues. The J segment lost 2 bases and the V segment lost 0 bases, leaving 11 bases of the junction unmatched. In germline, CDR1 is LGHNA, CDR2 YSLEER. CDR3 DNA: TGCGCCAGCAGCCAAGACCCCCCGACCGGGACAGGGACCTACGAGCAGTACTTC. Its protein is CASSQDPPTGTGTYEQYF.